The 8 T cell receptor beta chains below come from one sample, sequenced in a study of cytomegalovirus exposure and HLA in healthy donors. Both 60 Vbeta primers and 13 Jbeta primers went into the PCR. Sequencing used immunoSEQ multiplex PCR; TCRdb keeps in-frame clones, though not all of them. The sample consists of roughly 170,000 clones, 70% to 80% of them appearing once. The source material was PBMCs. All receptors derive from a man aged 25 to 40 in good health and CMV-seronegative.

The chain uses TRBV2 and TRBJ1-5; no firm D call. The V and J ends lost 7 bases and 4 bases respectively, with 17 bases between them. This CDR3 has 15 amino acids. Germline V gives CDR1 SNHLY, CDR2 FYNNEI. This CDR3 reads CASTPVRTRNQPQHF. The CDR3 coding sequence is TGTGCCAGCACCCCGGTCAGAACTAGGAATCAGCCCCAGCATTTT.

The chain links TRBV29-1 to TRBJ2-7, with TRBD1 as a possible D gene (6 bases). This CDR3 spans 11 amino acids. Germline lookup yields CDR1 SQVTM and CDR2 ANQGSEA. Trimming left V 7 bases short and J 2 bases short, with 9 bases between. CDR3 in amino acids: CSAGETYEQYF. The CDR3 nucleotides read TGCAGCGCAGGGGAGACCTACGAGCAGTACTTC.

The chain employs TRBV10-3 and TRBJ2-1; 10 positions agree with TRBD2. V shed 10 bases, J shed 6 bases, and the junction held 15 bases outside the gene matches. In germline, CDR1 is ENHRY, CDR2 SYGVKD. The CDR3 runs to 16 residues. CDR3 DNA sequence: TGTGCCACCGCCTTTAGCTTAGCGGGGGGCAGCAATGAGCAGTTCTTC. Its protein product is CATAFSLAGGSNEQFF.

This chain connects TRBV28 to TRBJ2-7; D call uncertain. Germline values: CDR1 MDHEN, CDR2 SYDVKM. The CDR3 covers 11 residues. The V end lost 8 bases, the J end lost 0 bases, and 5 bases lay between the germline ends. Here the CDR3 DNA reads TGTGCCAGCTGTAGCTCCTACGAGCAGTACTTC. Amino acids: CASCSSYEQYF.

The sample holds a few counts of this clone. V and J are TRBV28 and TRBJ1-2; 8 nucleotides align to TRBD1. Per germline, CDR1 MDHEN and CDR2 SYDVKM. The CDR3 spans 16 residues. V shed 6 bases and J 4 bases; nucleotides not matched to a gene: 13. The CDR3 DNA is TGTGCCAGCAGAAGGACAGGCAGGGGGCCGTTCTATGGCTACACCTTC. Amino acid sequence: CASRRTGRGPFYGYTF.

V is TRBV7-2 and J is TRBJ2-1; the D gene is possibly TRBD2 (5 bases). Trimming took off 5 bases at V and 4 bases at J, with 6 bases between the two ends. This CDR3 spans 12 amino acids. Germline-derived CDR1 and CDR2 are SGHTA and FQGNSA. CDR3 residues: CASSKRYNEQFF. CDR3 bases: TGTGCCAGCAGCAAGCGGTACAATGAGCAGTTCTTC.

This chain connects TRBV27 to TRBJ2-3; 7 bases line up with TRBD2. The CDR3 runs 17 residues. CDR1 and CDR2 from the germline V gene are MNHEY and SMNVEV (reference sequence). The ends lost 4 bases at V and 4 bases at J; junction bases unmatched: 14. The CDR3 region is CASSSPRAGVRADTQYF. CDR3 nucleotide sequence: TGTGCCAGCAGTTCCCCCAGGGCGGGGGTTCGTGCAGATACGCAGTATTTT.

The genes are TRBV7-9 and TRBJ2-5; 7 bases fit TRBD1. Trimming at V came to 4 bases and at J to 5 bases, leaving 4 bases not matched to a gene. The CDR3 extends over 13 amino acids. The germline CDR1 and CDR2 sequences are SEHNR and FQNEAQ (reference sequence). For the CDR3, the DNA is TGTGCCAGCAGCTCCACAGGGGCGGAGACCCAGTACTTC. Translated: CASSSTGAETQYF.